This TCR beta chain was obtained from a study of blood T cell repertoires in COVID-19. Study details: Acute and convalescent COVID-19 samples came from the United States, Italy and Spain.

Data came from immunoSEQ multiplex PCR; TCRdb stores just in-frame clones and leaves some out. The sample lists some 73,000 clones, 73% occurring once. Between the trimmed V and J ends, which lost 6 bases and 4 bases, there was a span of 12 bases. The CDR3 is 13 residues long. This sequence originates from a man between 60 and 75 years old with acute or convalescent COVID-19. The chain uses TRBV12-3 or TRBV12-4 and TRBJ1-2; a possible D gene is TRBD1 (5 bases). Sequenced material: peripheral blood. The CDR3 reads CASSQSTAYGYTF. The CDR3 DNA follows: TGTGCCAGCAGCCAATCGACAGCCTATGGCTACACCTTC.